The entry below gives a single T cell receptor beta chain sequence along with its context. Up to 2 weeks before entering the study, exposed participants had met a COVID-19 case. This specimen belongs to a study of blood T cell repertoires in COVID-19. Germline V gene lookup returns CDR1 SGHAT and CDR2 FQNNGV. Between the trimmed V and J ends, which lost 3 bases and 4 bases, there was a span of 22 bases. CDR3 size: 18 residues. In the authors' workflow: Reference gene primer amplification yielded estimated nucleated cell counts. Method: immunoSEQ multiplex PCR; TCRdb's copy keeps in-frame clones and lacks some. The V and J calls and the clone size are those of that table, but D and trimming were determined from the DNA. The sample holds a few hundred thousand clones; 75% to 90% are singletons and the top ten take more than 4%.

The sequence was collected from a woman aged 30 to 39 who had been exposed to COVID-19. The sample comprised PBMCs or T cells enriched from blood (not recorded which). This chain uses TRBV11-2 with TRBJ2-1; D perhaps matches TRBD2 (7 bases). This chain's CDR3 is CASSLEGGWRGPYNEQFF. In DNA form, the CDR3 reads TGTGCCAGCAGCTTGGAGGGGGGTTGGCGGGGGCCTTACAATGAGCAGTTCTTC.